This T cell receptor beta chain was obtained from a study of control samples from healthy donors and cancer patients. The assay was immunoSEQ multiplex PCR, and TCRdb's table has in-frame clones only and misses some. In the table there are approximately 170,000 clones, just over 90% of which are singletons. CDR1 and CDR2 (germline): SSHAT, FNYEAQ (reference sequence). CDR3 length: 14 residues. Notes on this clone: Its ends do not fully match the called genes, so a read error is possible.

This sequence was found in an older woman in good health. The V gene is TRBV7-7, the J gene TRBJ2-3; 12 bases agree with TRBD2. Input material: blood. As DNA, the CDR3 is TGTGCTAGCAGCTGGGGGACTAGCGGGGATACGCAGTATTTT. As protein: CASSWGTSGDTQYF. Filled out from reference TRBV7-7 and TRBJ2-3, the complete variable domain reads GAGVSQSPRYKVTKRGQDVTLRCDPISSHATLYWYQQALGQGPEFLTYFNYEAQPDKSGLPSDRFSAERPEGSISTLTIQRTEQRDSAMYRCASSWGTSGDTQYFGPGTRLTVL.